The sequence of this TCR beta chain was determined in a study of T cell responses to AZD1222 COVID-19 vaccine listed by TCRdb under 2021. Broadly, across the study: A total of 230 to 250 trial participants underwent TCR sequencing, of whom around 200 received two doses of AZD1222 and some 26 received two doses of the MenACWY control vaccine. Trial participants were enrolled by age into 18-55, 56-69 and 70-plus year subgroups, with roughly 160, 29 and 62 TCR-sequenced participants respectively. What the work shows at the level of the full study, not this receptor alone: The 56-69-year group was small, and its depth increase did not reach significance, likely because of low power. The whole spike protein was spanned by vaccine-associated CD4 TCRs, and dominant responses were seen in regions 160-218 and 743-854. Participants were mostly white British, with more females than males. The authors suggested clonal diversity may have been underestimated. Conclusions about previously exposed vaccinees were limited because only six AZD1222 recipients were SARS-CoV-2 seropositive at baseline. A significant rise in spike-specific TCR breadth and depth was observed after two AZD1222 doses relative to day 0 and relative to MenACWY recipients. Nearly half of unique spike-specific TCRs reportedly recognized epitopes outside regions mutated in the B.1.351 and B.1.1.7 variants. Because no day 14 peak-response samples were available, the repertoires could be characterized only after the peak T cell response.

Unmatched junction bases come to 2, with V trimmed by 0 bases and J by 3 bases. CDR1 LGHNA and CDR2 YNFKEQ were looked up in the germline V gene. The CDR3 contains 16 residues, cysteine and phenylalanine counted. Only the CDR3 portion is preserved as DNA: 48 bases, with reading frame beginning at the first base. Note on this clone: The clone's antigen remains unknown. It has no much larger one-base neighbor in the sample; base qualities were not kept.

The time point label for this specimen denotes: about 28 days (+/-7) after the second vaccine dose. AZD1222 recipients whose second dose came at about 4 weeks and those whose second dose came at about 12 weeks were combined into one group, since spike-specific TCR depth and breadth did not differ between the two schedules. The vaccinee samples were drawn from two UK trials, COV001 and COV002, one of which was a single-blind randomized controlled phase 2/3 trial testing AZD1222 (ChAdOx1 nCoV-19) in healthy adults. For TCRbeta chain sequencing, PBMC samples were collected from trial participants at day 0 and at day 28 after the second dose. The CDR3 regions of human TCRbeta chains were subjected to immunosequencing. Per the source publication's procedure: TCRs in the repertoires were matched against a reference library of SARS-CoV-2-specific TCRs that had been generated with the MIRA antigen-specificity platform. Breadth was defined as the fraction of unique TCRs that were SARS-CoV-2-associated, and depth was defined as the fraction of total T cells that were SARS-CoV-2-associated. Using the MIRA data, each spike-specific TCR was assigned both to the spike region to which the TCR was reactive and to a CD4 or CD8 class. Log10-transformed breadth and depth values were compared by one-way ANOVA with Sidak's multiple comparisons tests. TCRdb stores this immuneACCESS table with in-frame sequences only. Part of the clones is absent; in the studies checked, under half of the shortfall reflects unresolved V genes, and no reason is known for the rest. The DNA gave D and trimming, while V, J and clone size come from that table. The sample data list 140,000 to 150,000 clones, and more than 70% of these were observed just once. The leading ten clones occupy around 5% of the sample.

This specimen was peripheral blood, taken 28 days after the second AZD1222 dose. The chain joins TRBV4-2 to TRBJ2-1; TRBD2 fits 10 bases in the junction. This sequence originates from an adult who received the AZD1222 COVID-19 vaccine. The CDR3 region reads CASSQEAGGIYNEQFF. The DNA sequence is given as TGTGCCAGCAGCCAAGAAGCGGGGGGGATCTACAATGAGCAGTTCTTC.